This passage covers 31 T cell receptor beta chains from one sample sequenced in a study of blood T cell repertoires in COVID-19 (dated by TCRdb to 2019 to 2021). Libraries were prepared through the immunoSEQ multiplex PCR assay. TCRdb limited this immuneACCESS table to in-frame rearrangements with V and J called. A share of clones is missing; checked studies link under half to unresolved V genes, and the rest is unexplained. This sample is represented by more than 80,000 clones; about four fifths of them were singletons. Clones ranked in the top ten supply 6% to 7.5% of the sample. Sequenced sample: peripheral blood. These receptors were taken from a man aged 45 to 65 with active or convalescent COVID-19.

The rearrangement uses TRBV7-9 and TRBJ1-3; TRBD1 agrees at 9 bases. The CDR3 length is 16 residues. The trim removed 0 bases at V and 4 bases at J, leaving 4 bases unmatched. Germline CDR1 SEHNR, CDR2 FQNEAQ (reference sequence). CDR3 bases: TGTGCCAGCAGCTTAGCGGGGACAGGGAAAGGAAACACCATATATTTT. Protein sequence: CASSLAGTGKGNTIYF.

V and J are TRBV4-3 and TRBJ2-3, with 11 bases fitting TRBD2. Germline-derived CDR1 and CDR2 are LGHNA and YSLEER. This CDR3 has 16 residues. With 1 base clipped from V and 6 bases from J, the junction kept 6 bases outside the gene matches. This CDR3 reads CASSQAASGGFDTQYF. The CDR3 DNA sequence: TGCGCCAGCAGCCAAGCGGCTAGCGGGGGGTTCGATACGCAGTATTTT.

This clone has only a few counts. The rearrangement joins TRBV7-9 to TRBJ1-5, with D possibly being TRBD1 (6 bases). V lost 3 bases to trimming and J lost 0 bases, with 9 bases between them. The CDR3 has 15 residues. Germline V lookup: CDR1 SEHNR, CDR2 FQNEAQ (reference sequence). CDR3 nucleotides: TGTGCCAGCAGCTTTGGACAGACTAGCAATCAGCCCCAGCATTTT. Its protein is CASSFGQTSNQPQHF.

This clone was counted once. The chain employs TRBV2 and TRBJ2-5; D unresolved. The CDR3 totals 15 residues. V shed 6 bases and J shed 1 base, with 15 bases lying between them. Germline V gene sequence: CDR1 SNHLY, CDR2 FYNNEI. In DNA form, the CDR3 reads TGTGCCAGCAGATTCATGGGCAGCTCCCAAGAGACCCAGTACTTC. It codes for CASRFMGSSQETQYF.

This clone was observed a single time. The chain recombines TRBV6-4 with TRBJ1-6; D may be TRBD1 (6 bases). CDR3 length: 11 residues. The germline V gene has CDR1 MRHNA and CDR2 SNTAGT. V lost 9 bases, J lost 7 bases, and 7 bases lay in between. As DNA, the CDR3 is TGTGCCAGTGGACAGAATTCACCCCTCCACTTT. It translates to CASGQNSPLHF.

The V call is TRBV9, the J call TRBJ1-4; TRBD1 aligns across 7 bases. J lost 3 bases, V lost 3 bases, and 8 bases had no gene match. The V gene's germline CDR1 is SGDLS and CDR2 YYNGEE. The CDR3 length is 16 residues. CDR3 in DNA: TGTGCCAGCAGCGCTAGCGCAGGGGGAGCTAATGAAAAACTGTTTTTT. It specifies CASSASAGGANEKLFF.

The rearrangement joins TRBV4-3 to TRBJ1-2; the D gene is possibly TRBD1 (5 bases). The CDR3 is 14 residues long. The V and J ends lost 0 bases and 5 bases respectively, with 10 bases between them. The germline gives CDR1 LGHNA, CDR2 YSLEER. The CDR3 is CASSQDPGPYGYTF. The CDR3 DNA reads as TGCGCCAGCAGCCAAGATCCAGGGCCTTATGGCTACACCTTC.

This chain links TRBV6-5 with TRBJ1-2; 7 bases agree with TRBD1. CDR1 MNHEY and CDR2 SVGAGI come from the germline V gene. This CDR3 spans 15 amino acids. With 2 bases clipped from V and 3 bases from J, the junction kept 6 bases outside the gene matches. The CDR3 DNA sequence: TGTGCCAGCAGTTACGACAGGGCAAAGGACTATGGCTACACCTTC. Its protein product is CASSYDRAKDYGYTF.

This chain joins TRBV4-3 and TRBJ1-2; weak D call: TRBD1 (5 bases). Germline V gene sequence: CDR1 LGHNA, CDR2 YSLEER. This CDR3 has 13 residues. Trimming took off 1 base at V and 4 bases at J, with 7 bases between the two ends. CDR3 protein: CASSQAGGYGYTF. As DNA, the CDR3 is TGCGCCAGCAGCCAAGCGGGGGGCTATGGCTACACCTTC.

This chain uses TRBV11-3 with TRBJ2-1; 12 nucleotides line up with TRBD2. The CDR3 has 16 amino acids. With 3 bases clipped from V and 4 bases from J, the junction kept 4 bases outside the gene matches. Germline-derived CDR1 and CDR2 are SGHNT and YENEEA. CDR3 in DNA: TGTGCCAGCAGCTTGACTAGCGGGGGCCTTTACAATGAGCAGTTCTTC. This codes for CASSLTSGGLYNEQFF.

The rearrangement links TRBV5-4 to TRBJ2-2; 10 bases fit TRBD2. The CDR3 has 16 residues. Per the germline V gene, CDR1 is SGHNT and CDR2 is YYREEE (reference sequence). V was clipped by 4 bases and J by 6 bases; unmatched bases: 9. The CDR3 loop reads CASSLGPGTSAGELFF. CDR3 nucleotides: TGTGCCAGCAGCCTGGGCCCCGGGACTAGCGCCGGGGAGCTGTTTTTT.

The chain combines TRBV19 with TRBJ2-7; 11 bases map to TRBD2. Per germline, CDR1 LNHDA and CDR2 SQIVND (reference sequence). The CDR3 has 12 amino acids. After removal of 10 bases from V and 3 bases from J, the junction contained 2 bases not matched to a gene. The CDR3 DNA reads TGTGCCACGGGGACTAGCGGCTACGAGCAGTACTTC. Residues: CATGTSGYEQYF.

The chain uses TRBV19 and TRBJ2-3; TRBD1 agrees at 8 bases. After removal of 3 bases from V and 4 bases from J, the junction contained 6 bases not matched to a gene. Germline V gene lookup returns CDR1 LNHDA and CDR2 SQIVND (reference sequence). The length of the CDR3 is 15 residues. The DNA of the CDR3 is TGTGCCAGTAGTATCAGGGCAGGGGGCCCAGATACGCAGTATTTT. This encodes CASSIRAGGPDTQYF.

This clone has only a few counts. V usage is TRBV28 and J usage is TRBJ1-1; tentative D call: TRBD1 (6 bases). V lost 7 bases and J 3 bases, leaving 12 bases between the germline ends. This CDR3 has 13 residues. Per the germline V gene, CDR1 is MDHEN and CDR2 is SYDVKM. CDR3 DNA sequence: TGTGCCAGCACCGGACAGAGAGACACTGAAGCTTTCTTT. Protein sequence: CASTGQRDTEAFF.

V and J are TRBV30 and TRBJ1-5; TRBD1 agrees at 7 bases. Germline V CDR1 and CDR2: GTSNPN, SVGIG (reference sequence). J lost 4 bases, V lost 1 base, and 4 bases had no gene match. The CDR3 length is 14 residues. CDR3 sequence: CAWSEGTVNQPQHF. The CDR3 DNA reads TGTGCCTGGAGTGAGGGGACAGTTAATCAGCCCCAGCATTTT.

The V call is TRBV2, the J call TRBJ1-6; the match to TRBD1 covers 7 bases. With V trimmed by 11 bases and J by 10 bases, 11 bases remained unmatched. The CDR3 length is 13 residues. Per the germline V gene, CDR1 is SNHLY and CDR2 is FYNNEI. The CDR3 nucleotides read TGTGCCGGCCGGGCAGGGGGATACTCACCCCTCCACTTT. Protein sequence: CAGRAGGYSPLHF.

This rearrangement joins TRBV3-1 (or the pseudogene TRBV3-2) to TRBJ1-4; 8 positions agree with TRBD1. Germline V gives CDR1 LGHDT, CDR2 YNNKEL (reference sequence). Germline trimming cut 0 bases from V and 8 bases from J; bases unmatched to any gene: 11. This CDR3 comprises 17 residues. Written as DNA, the CDR3 is TGTGCCAGCAGCCAAGAGTGGGACAGGCCTAAAGGGGAAAAACTGTTTTTT. As protein: CASSQEWDRPKGEKLFF.

V and J are TRBV10-3 and TRBJ2-3, with TRBD1 matching over 7 bases. Germline CDR1 is ENHRY and CDR2 is SYGVKD. Trimming cost V 0 bases and J 3 bases; bases outside gene matches: 3. This CDR3 has 15 amino acids. The CDR3 sequence: CAISESGRGTDTQYF. The CDR3 bases are TGTGCCATCAGTGAGTCGGGCAGGGGGACAGATACGCAGTATTTT.

The V and J genes are TRBV18 and TRBJ1-3; 8 bases align to TRBD1. After removal of 4 bases from V and 0 bases from J, the junction contained 11 bases not matched to a gene. The CDR3 extends over 18 amino acids. The V gene's germline CDR1 is KGHSH and CDR2 LQKENI. This CDR3 reads CASSRGTGNLNSGNTIYF. The DNA for the CDR3 is TGTGCCAGCTCACGTGGGACAGGCAACCTGAACTCTGGAAACACCATATATTTT.

The genes are TRBV2 and TRBJ2-2, with 8 bases matching TRBD1. This CDR3 spans 14 amino acids. V lost 8 bases, J lost 3 bases, and 5 bases stayed unmatched. The V gene's germline CDR1 is SNHLY and CDR2 FYNNEI. CDR3 amino acids: CASARTGYTGELFF. The CDR3 region has the DNA TGTGCCAGCGCCCGGACAGGGTACACCGGGGAGCTGTTTTTT.

The CDR3 region is CASTLQGTLDTEAFF. As DNA, the CDR3 is TGTGCCAGCACCCTACAGGGGACTCTTGACACTGAAGCTTTCTTT. This chain joins TRBV2 and TRBJ1-1, with TRBD1 identical over 7 bases. V lost 7 bases and J lost 3; bases outside the gene matches: 11. Germline V gene data show CDR1 as SNHLY and CDR2 as FYNNEI. This CDR3 region has 15 residues.

With respect to this clone: Sequence at one end of the junction differs from germline and may be a read error. The V gene is TRBV4-1, the J gene TRBJ2-2, with D perhaps matching TRBD2 (6 bases). Germline V gene data show CDR1 as MGHRA and CDR2 as YSYEKL. This CDR3 comprises 15 residues. CDR3 sequence: CASSQVNVGSGGLFF. The CDR3 coding sequence is TGCGCCAGCAGCCAAGTTAATGTAGGGTCCGGGGGGCTGTTTTTT.

The chain uses TRBV2 and TRBJ1-1, with a tentative D call TRBD1 (5 bases). The CDR3 loop spans 14 amino acids. Germline CDR1 reads SNHLY; CDR2 reads FYNNEI. Trimming pared 2 bases from V and 6 bases from J, leaving 13 bases between. The DNA of the CDR3 is TGTGCCAGCAGTGAATTGGACATCACTTCTGAAGCTTTCTTT. It translates to CASSELDITSEAFF.

This clone showed up just once. V and J are TRBV14 and TRBJ2-5; 10 bases line up with TRBD2. Per the germline V gene, CDR1 is SGHDN and CDR2 is FVKESK. The junction had 1 base not matched to a gene; V was cut back by 8 bases and J by 4 bases. The CDR3 covers 12 residues. The CDR3 nucleotides read TGTGCCAGCCGACTAGCGGGAGAGACCCAGTACTTC. This codes for CASRLAGETQYF.

This clone was recorded at least ten times. The chain couples TRBV11-3 to TRBJ2-2; no clear D. The V gene lost 0 bases and the J gene lost 7 bases, with 6 bases spanning the gap. Germline assignment: CDR1 SGHNT and CDR2 YENEEA. The CDR3 extends over 13 amino acids. The DNA of the CDR3 is TGTGCCAGCAGCTTAGAACAGTTCGGGGAGCTGTTTTTT. It specifies CASSLEQFGELFF.

The J gene is TRBJ1-5, the V gene TRBV5-4; TRBD1 is a possible D gene (5 bases). Germline CDR1 and CDR2: SGHNT and YYREEE (reference sequence). This CDR3 has 15 amino acids. Trimming left V 2 bases short and J 2 bases short, with 11 bases between. CDR3 amino acids: CASSFGGEGNQPQHF. In DNA form, the CDR3 reads TGTGCCAGCAGCTTCGGGGGTGAGGGCAATCAGCCCCAGCATTTT.

CDR3 nucleotides: TGCGCCAGCAGCTGGAGGGGCTACAGGGGGCTGTCCTACGAGCAGTACTTC. Translation gives CASSWRGYRGLSYEQYF. This sequence joins TRBV5-1 and TRBJ2-7, with 9 bases identical to TRBD1. The CDR3 contains 17 residues. The J segment lost 1 base and the V segment lost 3 bases, leaving 11 bases of the junction unmatched. Germline lookup yields CDR1 SGHRS and CDR2 YFSETQ.

The CDR3 DNA sequence: TGTGCCAGCATCCACGGGACAGGTCGCGAAGAGCAGTACTTC. Its protein is CASIHGTGREEQYF. The chain combines TRBV6-5 with TRBJ2-7, with 8 positions matching TRBD1. CDR3 length: 14 amino acids. The V gene's germline CDR1 is MNHEY and CDR2 SVGAGI. The ends lost 7 bases at V and 7 bases at J; junction bases unmatched: 12.

Ten or more counts support this clone. The rearrangement uses TRBV3-1 (or the pseudogene TRBV3-2) and TRBJ2-2; possibly TRBD2 for D (6 bases). Per the germline V gene, CDR1 is LGHDT and CDR2 is YNNKEL (reference sequence). The CDR3 runs to 16 residues. V was trimmed by 6 bases and J by 3 bases, leaving 17 bases between them. The CDR3 loop reads CASRRGATSDTGELFF. The CDR3 DNA reads TGTGCCAGCAGACGCGGGGCCACGTCGGACACCGGGGAGCTGTTTTTT.

The chain employs TRBV18 and TRBJ1-6; no clear D. Germline V gene sequence: CDR1 KGHSH, CDR2 LQKENI. The V and J ends lost 1 base and 8 bases respectively, with 9 bases between them. CDR3 size: 14 residues. DNA of the CDR3: TGTGCCAGCTCACCACAGTCAGTGGATTCACCCCTCCACTTT. Protein sequence: CASSPQSVDSPLHF.

This chain joins TRBV2 and TRBJ1-1, with D perhaps TRBD1 (5 bases). Germline V gene lookup returns CDR1 SNHLY and CDR2 FYNNEI. Between the trimmed V and J ends, which lost 9 bases and 6 bases, there was a span of 14 bases. This CDR3 has 12 residues. The CDR3 coding sequence is TGTGCCAGTACCTATGGAGGGGCTGAAGCTTTCTTT. Amino acid sequence: CASTYGGAEAFF. The full variable domain, its missing parts supplied by reference TRBV2 and TRBJ1-1, is EPEVTQTPSHQVTQMGQEVILRCVPISNHLYFYWYRQILGQKVEFLVSFYNNEISEKSEIFDDQFSVERPDGSNFTLKIRSTKLEDSAMYFCASTYGGAEAFFGQGTRLTVV.